The entry below describes one T cell receptor beta chain. What it binds is not known. Samples: about 28 days before transplant, then days 30, 100 and 180 after. This sample is drawn from a study of T cell clonotyping in hematopoietic cell transplantation. Here immunoSEQ multiplex PCR was the method, and the copy in TCRdb shows in-frame clones only, minus some. The sample consists of about 7,700 clones, around 94% of them appearing once. General observations from the study: Few recipient clonotypes overlapped donors; over 97% were de novo at given depth. Pathologically expanded recipient clonotypes increased progressively from day 30 to day 180 as diversity fell.

This clonotype was obtained from a male patient aged 60-70 years who had an allogeneic stem cell transplant from an unrelated donor, so T cells may come from the graft donor. Some clones in this sample may be carry-over from other donors' samples. Sequenced here: peripheral blood mononuclear cells, sampled 30 days after allogeneic stem cell transplant.

The CDR3 protein is CASSLMDPSYEQYF. DNA of the CDR3: TGCGCCAGCAGCTTGATGGATCCCTCCTACGAGCAGTACTTC. The chain employs TRBV5-1 and TRBJ2-7, with D unclear. This CDR3 contains 14 residues. CDR1 is SGHRS and CDR2 is YFSETQ in the germline V gene. The ends were cut back, 1 base at V and 0 bases at J, with 8 bases in the middle.